This T cell receptor beta chain was identified during a study of blood T cell repertoires in COVID-19. Cohort 3 recovered donors had two negative PCRs, clearance, or symptom resolution. The V end lost 3 bases, the J end lost 11 bases, and 16 bases lay between the germline ends. This CDR3 region has 13 residues. TCRdb's copy holds only in-frame clones and misses some; the assay was immunoSEQ multiplex PCR. In the table there are a few hundred thousand clones, 88% of which are singletons. The chain uses TRBV12-3 or TRBV12-4 and TRBJ1-1; D not resolved. The specimen sequenced was PBMCs or T cells enriched from blood (not recorded which). The clonotype was recovered from a woman aged 60-75 years who had recovered from COVID-19. The CDR3 protein is CASSLAGENGAFF. The CDR3 DNA follows: TGTGCCAGCAGTTTGGCCGGGGAAAACGGGGCTTTCTTT.